This passage covers 28 T cell receptor beta chains from one sample sequenced in a study of shared clonotypes between healthy human individuals. Sequencing used immunoSEQ multiplex PCR; TCRdb keeps in-frame clones, though not all of them. The table shows approximately 2.1 million clones, with just over 90% occurring only once. Sequencing was carried out using naive CD4+ T cells from PBMCs. Subset noted: CD45RA+ positively selected. Receptors were obtained from a man aged 18 to 29 in good health. Some clones in this sample may be carry-over from other donors' samples.

DNA of the CDR3: TGTGCCACCAGCAGAGATTTTATCGGAGACACCATATATTTT. This sequence encodes CATSRDFIGDTIYF. V is TRBV15 and J is TRBJ1-3; D remains ambiguous. Germline loops: CDR1 LNHNV, CDR2 YYDKDF (reference sequence). The V and J ends lost 0 bases and 8 bases respectively, with 11 bases between them. The CDR3 has 14 amino acids.

This clone was seen only a few times. The sample holds other DNA sequences that translate to the same CDR3. The CDR3 DNA sequence: TGTGCCAGCAGTGAAGGACAGAACACTGAAGCTTTCTTT. This gives the protein CASSEGQNTEAFF. This sequence joins TRBV6-1 and TRBJ1-1, with no clear D. The CDR3 runs 13 residues. Trimming took 1 base from V and 1 from J, leaving 4 bases between them. CDR1 is MNHNS, CDR2 SASEGT, per germline.

The V call is TRBV28, the J call TRBJ2-7; 12 positions match TRBD1. Per germline, CDR1 MDHEN and CDR2 SYDVKM. The V segment lost 7 bases and the J segment 8 bases; nucleotides outside the gene matches: 9. The CDR3 is 14 amino acids. The CDR3 region is CASTWDRGRQKQYF. For the CDR3, the DNA is TGTGCCAGCACCTGGGACAGGGGGCGCCAAAAGCAGTACTTC.

For this clone: The same CDR3 also results from other DNA sequences found in this sample. The chain combines TRBV9 with TRBJ1-1; D is ambiguous. V shed 0 bases and J shed 0 bases, with 9 bases lying between them. Germline lookup yields CDR1 SGDLS and CDR2 YYNGEE. CDR3 length equals 15 residues. CDR3 DNA sequence: TGTGCCAGCAGCGTAGCTCCAGGAATGAACACTGAAGCTTTCTTT. It specifies CASSVAPGMNTEAFF.

The rearrangement uses TRBV5-1 and TRBJ2-1; TRBD2 aligns across 8 bases. V trimming: 0 bases; J trimming: 4 bases; junction bases outside the gene matches: 9. Germline-derived CDR1 and CDR2 are SGHRS and YFSETQ. The CDR3 has 17 residues. CDR3 amino acids: CASSLASGGRSYNEQFF. CDR3 nucleotide sequence: TGCGCCAGCAGCTTGGCCTCGGGCGGGAGGTCGTACAATGAGCAGTTCTTC.

The J gene is TRBJ1-1, the V gene TRBV19; 7 bases align to TRBD1. Trimming at V came to 1 base and at J to 0 bases, leaving 17 bases not matched to a gene. From germline, CDR1 is LNHDA and CDR2 SQIVND (reference sequence). The CDR3 loop spans 20 amino acids. The CDR3 region is CASSIAGTALERLMNTEAFF. The CDR3 DNA follows: TGTGCCAGTAGTATAGCCGGGACAGCCCTTGAACGGCTAATGAACACTGAAGCTTTCTTT.

The chain combines TRBV29-1 with TRBJ1-1; no reliable D call. V dropped 3 bases and J dropped 0 bases, with 8 bases sitting between them. The germline gives CDR1 SQVTM, CDR2 ANQGSEA. The CDR3 sequence is 13 residues long. The CDR3 bases are TGCAGCGTTGACAGAAGAATGAACACTGAAGCTTTCTTT. Protein product: CSVDRRMNTEAFF.

The chain joins TRBV29-1 to TRBJ2-7; the D gene is possibly TRBD1 (5 bases). The CDR3 has 13 amino acids. V lost 3 bases and J lost 1, with 10 bases in between. CDR1 SQVTM and CDR2 ANQGSEA come from the germline V gene. The CDR3 nucleotides read TGCAGCGTTGACGGTCAGGGTTCCTACGAGCAGTACTTC. The encoded protein is CSVDGQGSYEQYF.

This sequence joins TRBV5-1 and TRBJ2-1; D gene uncertain. Germline V CDR1 and CDR2: SGHRS, YFSETQ. With 0 bases removed from V and 9 bases from J, the gap between germline ends came to 10 bases. The CDR3 length is 13 residues. The CDR3 DNA reads TGCGCCAGCAGCTTGGTTGTAAGCGTTGAGCAGTTCTTC. This translates into CASSLVVSVEQFF. Complete variable domain (other parts from reference TRBV5-1 and TRBJ2-1): KAGVTQTPRYLIKTRGQQVTLSCSPISGHRSVSWYQQTPGQGLQFLFEYFSETQRNKGNFPGRFSGRQFSNSRSEMNVSTLELGDSALYLCASSLVVSVEQFFGPGTRLTVL.

This chain links TRBV29-1 with TRBJ2-1, with TRBD2 as a possible D gene (5 bases). Germline CDR1 and CDR2: SQVTM and ANQGSEA. The CDR3 contains 16 residues. The V end lost 3 bases, the J end lost 1 base, and 16 bases lay between the germline ends. CDR3 in DNA: TGCAGCGTTGACGGAGGACGCTATCTATCCTACAATGAGCAGTTCTTC. This sequence encodes CSVDGGRYLSYNEQFF.

J is TRBJ2-3 and V is TRBV27; TRBD2 is a possible D gene (6 bases). Germline CDR1 and CDR2: MNHEY and SMNVEV (reference sequence). This CDR3 has 16 amino acids. Trimming pared 2 bases from V and 0 bases from J, leaving 12 bases between. In DNA, the CDR3 is TGTGCCAGCAGTTTAGCGGTAGCGGCTAGCACAGATACGCAGTATTTT. Amino acids: CASSLAVAASTDTQYF.

The V and J genes are TRBV11-2 and TRBJ2-7; D tentatively fits TRBD1 or TRBD2 (5 bases each). The CDR3 length is 16 residues. With 3 bases removed from V and 3 bases from J, the gap between germline ends came to 18 bases. The germline V gene encodes CDR1 SGHAT and CDR2 FQNNGV. DNA for the CDR3: TGTGCCAGCAGCTTTGGGGGACCCCTTCGAATCTACGAGCAGTACTTC. This gives the protein CASSFGGPLRIYEQYF.

The chain has TRBV5-4 and TRBJ1-1; maybe TRBD1 (6 bases). Germline-derived CDR1 and CDR2 are SGHNT and YYREEE (reference sequence). The CDR3 is 16 residues long. Deletions cut 3 bases from V and 0 bases from J, with 15 bases between. This CDR3 reads CASSWKTGSMNTEAFF. The CDR3 bases are TGTGCCAGCAGCTGGAAGACAGGCTCGATGAACACTGAAGCTTTCTTT. The variable domain in full, with the rest retrieved from reference TRBV5-4 and TRBJ1-1, is ETGVTQSPTHLIKTRGQQVTLRCSSQSGHNTVSWYQQALGQGPQFIFQYYREEENGRGNFPPRFSGLQFPNYSSELNVNALELDDSALYLCASSWKTGSMNTEAFFGQGTRLTVV.

This chain joins TRBV28 and TRBJ2-3; tentatively, D is TRBD1 or TRBD2 (6 bases each). Germline values: CDR1 MDHEN, CDR2 SYDVKM. The germline V and J ends were trimmed by 11 bases and 0 bases, with 18 bases remaining between them. This CDR3 is 15 amino acids long. DNA of the CDR3: TGTGCCGGATCGCCCGGGGGCGGAAGCACAGATACGCAGTATTTT. It encodes CAGSPGGGSTDTQYF.

The rearrangement links TRBV11-2 to TRBJ2-2; D may correspond to TRBD1 or TRBD2 (5 bases each). The germline V gene has CDR1 SGHAT and CDR2 FQNNGV. Trimming removed 2 bases at V and 0 bases at J, with 13 bases between. The CDR3 contains 17 residues. This CDR3 reads CASSLYRGVPNTGELFF. The CDR3 nucleotides read TGTGCCAGCAGCTTATACAGAGGGGTCCCGAACACCGGGGAGCTGTTTTTT. Full variable domain (remainder filled in from reference TRBV11-2 and TRBJ2-2): EAGVAQSPRYKIIEKRQSVAFWCNPISGHATLYWYQQILGQGPKLLIQFQNNGVVDDSQLPKDRFSAERLKGVDSTLKIQPAKLEDSAVYLCASSLYRGVPNTGELFFGEGSRLTVL.

The CDR3 DNA follows: TGTGCCAGCAGCTTAGCGCTAAGAGGGGGCCCCCCTTTCTTT. This codes for CASSLALRGGPPFF. The V call is TRBV7-2, the J call TRBJ1-1; TRBD1 matches 7 bases. With 0 bases clipped from V and 12 bases from J, the junction kept 10 bases outside the gene matches. This CDR3 region has 14 residues. Germline CDR1 reads SGHTA; CDR2 reads FQGNSA.

The rearrangement links TRBV28 to TRBJ2-2; 9 bases agree with TRBD1. This CDR3 has 16 amino acids. With V trimmed by 6 bases and J by 4 bases, 9 bases remained unmatched. Germline lookup yields CDR1 MDHEN and CDR2 SYDVKM. This CDR3 is CASRVQGARATGELFF. CDR3 bases: TGTGCCAGCAGGGTACAGGGGGCGCGTGCCACCGGGGAGCTGTTTTTT.

The rearrangement joins TRBV28 to TRBJ2-5, with D possibly TRBD2 on 6 matching bases. The germline V gene has CDR1 MDHEN and CDR2 SYDVKM. This CDR3 comprises 15 residues. V was trimmed by 4 bases and J by 2 bases, leaving 14 bases between them. The CDR3 here is CASSSRLAGQETQYF. The CDR3, as DNA: TGTGCCAGCAGTTCACGCCTCGCGGGGCAAGAGACCCAGTACTTC.

CDR3 amino acids: CASWQSGTKNTGELFF. The CDR3 bases are TGCGCCAGTTGGCAATCCGGGACGAAGAACACCGGGGAGCTGTTTTTT. The chain links TRBV5-1 to TRBJ2-2; TRBD1 or TRBD2 may be the D gene (5 bases each). The CDR3 is 16 amino acids. Trimming stripped 8 bases from V and 1 base from J, with 18 bases between. Germline CDR1 and CDR2: SGHRS and YFSETQ.

The gene calls are TRBV6-5 and TRBJ1-2, with D unclear. The CDR3 contains 12 residues. The germline gives CDR1 MNHEY, CDR2 SVGAGI. Deletions cut 6 bases from V and 8 bases from J, with 13 bases between. The CDR3 bases are TGTGCCAGCAGCGACACCCGTCTCGGCTACACCTTC. This sequence encodes CASSDTRLGYTF.

The chain is built from TRBV9 and TRBJ2-1, with a tentative D call TRBD2 (6 bases). There are 16 residues in the CDR3. Trimming removed 2 bases at V and 3 bases at J, with 15 bases between. Germline V gives CDR1 SGDLS, CDR2 YYNGEE. CDR3 amino acids: CASSVVAELYYNEQFF. CDR3 coding DNA: TGTGCCAGCAGCGTGGTAGCGGAGCTTTACTACAATGAGCAGTTCTTC.

The rearrangement uses TRBV10-2 and TRBJ2-6; TRBD1 matches at 11 bases. The CDR3 has 17 amino acids. Germline values: CDR1 WSHSY, CDR2 SAAADI. V gave up 9 bases and J gave up 1 base; unmatched junction bases: 8. In DNA form, the CDR3 reads TGCGCCAGTCGGACAGGGGGCCGAGCTTCTGGGGCCAACGTCCTGACTTTC. It translates to CASRTGGRASGANVLTF.

The chain joins TRBV2 to TRBJ2-7, with TRBD2 identical over 7 bases. The CDR3 has 14 residues. Per the germline V gene, CDR1 is SNHLY and CDR2 is FYNNEI. Unmatched junction bases numbered 13, after V lost 5 bases and J lost 9 bases. CDR3 region: CASSPGTTLGRQYF. In nucleotides, the CDR3 is TGTGCCAGCAGTCCCGGGACTACCCTCGGACGGCAGTACTTC.

The rearrangement links TRBV28 to TRBJ1-3; possibly TRBD1 for D (6 bases). V was shortened by 7 bases and J by 4 bases, with 17 bases between the two germline ends. The CDR3 loop spans 15 amino acids. Germline CDR1 MDHEN, CDR2 SYDVKM. CDR3 nucleotides: TGTGCCAGCAACCGCGGGGGGGCAATAGGAAACACCATATATTTT. This translates into CASNRGGAIGNTIYF.

The CDR3 nucleotides are TGTGCCACCAGCAGAGAAGGAAAGGGAATGGAGACCCAGTACTTC. It yields the protein CATSREGKGMETQYF. The genes are TRBV15 and TRBJ2-5, with unresolved D. V dropped 0 bases and J dropped 5 bases, with 13 bases sitting between them. CDR3 length: 15 residues. Per germline, CDR1 LNHNV and CDR2 YYDKDF (reference sequence).

This chain's CDR3 is CAQTGGGYTF. In DNA form, the CDR3 reads TGTGCTCAAACCGGGGGGGGCTACACCTTC. The chain links TRBV5-7 to TRBJ1-2; D perhaps matches TRBD1 (5 bases). TRBV5-7 counts as an open reading frame of uncertain function. The length of the CDR3 is 10 residues.

The rearrangement links TRBV29-1 to TRBJ1-2, with 12 nucleotides matching TRBD1. V shed 4 bases, J shed 7 bases, and the junction held 4 bases outside the gene matches. The CDR3 has 13 amino acids. Germline V CDR1 and CDR2: SQVTM, ANQGSEA. The CDR3 spells CSVGDRGQFGYTF. CDR3 coding DNA: TGCAGCGTTGGGGACAGGGGGCAGTTTGGCTACACCTTC.

The J gene is TRBJ1-2, the V gene TRBV28; possible D gene TRBD1, 6 bases. CDR1 and CDR2 (germline): MDHEN, SYDVKM. CDR3 size: 15 residues. The V end lost 2 bases, the J end lost 8 bases, and 18 bases lay between the germline ends. The CDR3 spells CASSLGGGAAQGYTF. DNA for the CDR3: TGTGCCAGCAGTTTAGGTGGGGGCGCGGCTCAAGGCTACACCTTC.